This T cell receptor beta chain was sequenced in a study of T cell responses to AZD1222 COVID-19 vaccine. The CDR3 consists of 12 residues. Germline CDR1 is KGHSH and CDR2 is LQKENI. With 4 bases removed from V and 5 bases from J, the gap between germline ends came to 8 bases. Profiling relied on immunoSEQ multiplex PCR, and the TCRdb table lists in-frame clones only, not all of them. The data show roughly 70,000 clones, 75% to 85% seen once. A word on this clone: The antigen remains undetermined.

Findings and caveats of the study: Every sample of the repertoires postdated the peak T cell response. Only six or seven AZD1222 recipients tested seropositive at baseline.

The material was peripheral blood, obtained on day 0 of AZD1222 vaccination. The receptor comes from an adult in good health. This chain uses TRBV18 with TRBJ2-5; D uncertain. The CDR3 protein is CASSREGETQYF. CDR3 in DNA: TGTGCCAGCTCACGTGAAGGGGAGACCCAGTACTTC. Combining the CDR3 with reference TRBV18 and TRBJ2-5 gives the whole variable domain NAGVMQNPRHLVRRRGQEARLRCSPMKGHSHVYWYRQLPEEGLKFMVYLQKENIIDESGMPKERFSAEFPKEGPSILRIQQVVRGDSAAYFCASSREGETQYFGPGTRLLVL.